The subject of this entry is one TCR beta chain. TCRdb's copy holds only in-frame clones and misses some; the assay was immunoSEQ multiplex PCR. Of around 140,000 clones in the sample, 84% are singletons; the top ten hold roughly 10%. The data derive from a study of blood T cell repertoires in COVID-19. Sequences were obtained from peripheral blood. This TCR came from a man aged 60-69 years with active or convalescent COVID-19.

The CDR3 region has the DNA TGTGCCAGCAGCTTGGGACAGGGAGGCGAGCAGTACGTC. Translated: CASSLGQGGEQYV. The V gene is TRBV11-2, the J gene TRBJ2-7, with 9 nucleotides matching TRBD1. The CDR3 loop spans 13 amino acids. Germline CDR1 and CDR2: SGHAT and FQNNGV. V was clipped by 3 bases and J by 6 bases; unmatched bases: 3.